What follows are 10 T cell receptor beta chains derived from one specimen sequenced in a study of shared clonotypes between healthy human individuals. Profiling relied on immunoSEQ multiplex PCR, and the TCRdb table lists in-frame clones only, not all of them. This sample has approximately 2.4 million clones, with under 97% found just once. Sequences were obtained from naive CD4+ T cells sorted from blood. As for subset: CD45RA+ positively selected. These receptors all come from a man younger than 30 in good health.

The V and J genes are TRBV6-1 and TRBJ1-3; D unclear. CDR1 is MNHNS, CDR2 SASEGT, per germline. The CDR3 covers 14 residues. Trimming took off 2 bases at V and 4 bases at J, with 9 bases between the two ends. The CDR3 DNA reads as TGTGCCAGCAGTGAAAGAGGGAGAGGAAACACCATATATTTT. It is translated as CASSERGRGNTIYF.

As concerns this clone: The sample carries other DNA sequences with the same CDR3. The chain is built from TRBV6-1 and TRBJ2-2, with 8 bases aligning to TRBD2. The CDR3 runs 15 residues. Trimming took 6 bases from V and 2 from J; bases not matched to a gene: 5. CDR1 is MNHNS and CDR2 is SASEGT in the germline V gene. The CDR3 sequence is CASRGLAGNTGELFF. CDR3 nucleotide sequence: TGTGCCAGCAGGGGGCTAGCGGGTAACACCGGGGAGCTGTTTTTT.

The chain is built from TRBV27 and TRBJ2-7, with 11 bases lining up with TRBD1. Germline V gene sequence: CDR1 MNHEY, CDR2 SMNVEV (reference sequence). The CDR3 length is 16 residues. V lost 2 bases, J lost 0 bases, and 3 bases stayed unmatched. The CDR3: CASSLTGTGGSYEQYF. The CDR3 DNA reads as TGTGCCAGCAGTTTAACTGGGACAGGGGGCTCCTACGAGCAGTACTTC.

The chain joins TRBV30 to TRBJ1-2, with D perhaps TRBD1 (6 bases). The CDR3 is 13 residues long. Trimming stripped 4 bases from V and 4 bases from J, with 13 bases between. Germline CDR1 reads GTSNPN; CDR2 reads SVGIG (reference sequence). CDR3 bases: TGTGCCTGGACAGGGGTTCGGGGCTATGGCTACACCTTC. Residues: CAWTGVRGYGYTF.

The J gene is TRBJ2-7, the V gene TRBV7-3, with a possible D match to TRBD1 (6 bases). The V end lost 2 bases, the J end lost 4 bases, and 15 bases lay between the germline ends. The CDR3 is 15 residues long. Germline CDR1 is SGHTA and CDR2 is FQGTGA. The CDR3: CASSLRGGGQYEQYF. DNA for the CDR3: TGTGCCAGCAGCTTACGGGGTGGGGGACAATACGAGCAGTACTTC.

The chain uses TRBV5-1 and TRBJ2-1; 10 nucleotides line up with TRBD2. There are 16 residues in the CDR3. The ends lost 4 bases at V and 2 bases at J; junction bases unmatched: 6. Germline V lookup: CDR1 SGHRS, CDR2 YFSETQ. Here the CDR3 DNA reads TGCGCCAGCAGCCCGCTAGCGGGGGCCCCCTACAATGAGCAGTTCTTC. Protein product: CASSPLAGAPYNEQFF.

V usage is TRBV28 and J usage is TRBJ2-7, with 10 bases aligning to TRBD1. The CDR3 length is 14 residues. Looked up from germline, CDR1 is MDHEN and CDR2 is SYDVKM. V lost 9 bases to trimming and J lost 5 bases; unmatched junction nucleotides: 10. DNA of the CDR3: TGTGCCAGTCTAGGAACCGGGACAGGGGACGAGCAGTACTTC. This gives the protein CASLGTGTGDEQYF.

This chain uses TRBV5-1 with TRBJ2-6; D may correspond to TRBD1 or TRBD2 (5 bases each). V lost 4 bases and J 1 base, leaving 15 bases between the germline ends. Germline V gene sequence: CDR1 SGHRS, CDR2 YFSETQ. The CDR3 has 17 residues. The CDR3 reads CASSANGAPSGANVLTF. The CDR3 bases are TGCGCCAGCAGCGCTAACGGGGCTCCTTCTGGGGCCAACGTCCTGACTTTC.

The chain joins TRBV10-2 to TRBJ1-2, with D possibly TRBD1 on 5 matching bases. The CDR3 covers 15 residues. V was pared by 0 bases and J by 2 bases, with 10 bases between. Germline CDR1 is WSHSY and CDR2 is SAAADI. DNA of the CDR3: TGCGCCAGCAGTGAGTCCAAGGGGCTAAACTATGGCTACACCTTC. It yields the protein CASSESKGLNYGYTF.

The V call is TRBV30, the J call TRBJ1-2, with 8 positions matching TRBD1. CDR1 GTSNPN and CDR2 SVGIG come from the germline V gene (reference sequence). The CDR3 has 13 amino acids. The ends lost 5 bases at V and 6 bases at J; junction bases unmatched: 8. The CDR3 spells CAWGVGQGNGYTF. CDR3 DNA: TGTGCCTGGGGCGTCGGACAGGGTAATGGCTACACCTTC.